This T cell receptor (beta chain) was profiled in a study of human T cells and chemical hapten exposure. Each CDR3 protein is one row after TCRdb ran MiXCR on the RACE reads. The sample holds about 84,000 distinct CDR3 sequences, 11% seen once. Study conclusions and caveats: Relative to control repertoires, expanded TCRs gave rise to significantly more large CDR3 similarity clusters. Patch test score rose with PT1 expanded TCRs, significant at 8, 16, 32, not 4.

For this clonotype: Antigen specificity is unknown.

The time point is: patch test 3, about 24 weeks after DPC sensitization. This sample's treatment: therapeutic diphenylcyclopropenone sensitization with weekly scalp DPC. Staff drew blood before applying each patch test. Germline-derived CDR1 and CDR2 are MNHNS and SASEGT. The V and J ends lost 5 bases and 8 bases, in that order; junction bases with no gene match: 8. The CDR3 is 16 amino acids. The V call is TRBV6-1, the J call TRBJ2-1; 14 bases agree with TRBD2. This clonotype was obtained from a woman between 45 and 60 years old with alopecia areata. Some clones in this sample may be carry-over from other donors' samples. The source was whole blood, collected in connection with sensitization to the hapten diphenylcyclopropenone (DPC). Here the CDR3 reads CASSSIGTSGSHEQFF. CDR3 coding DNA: TGTGCCAGCAGTAGTATCGGGACTAGCGGGAGCCATGAGCAGTTCTTC.